Following are 16 T cell receptor beta chains from one sample sequenced in a study of blood T cell repertoires in COVID-19. Using immunoSEQ multiplex PCR, the repertoire was profiled, and TCRdb retains in-frame clones only, with some absent. There are tens of thousands of clones in the sample; roughly 87% occur only once, and 10% lies in the top ten. The sequenced sample consisted of peripheral blood. The receptors stem from a human donor with acute or convalescent COVID-19. The donor label of this sample is uncertain.

The genes are TRBV6-6 and TRBJ1-4; D not resolved. Germline V gene sequence: CDR1 MNHNY, CDR2 SVGAGI (reference sequence). The CDR3 is 16 amino acids. V lost 2 bases and J 0 bases, leaving 10 bases between the germline ends. The CDR3 DNA sequence: TGTGCCAGCAGTTACCTCCGGACTGCAACTAATGAAAAACTGTTTTTT. Protein sequence: CASSYLRTATNEKLFF.

The rearrangement links TRBV19 to TRBJ2-7; D is possibly TRBD1 (6 bases). V dropped 3 bases and J dropped 3 bases, with 12 bases sitting between them. CDR1 and CDR2 (germline): LNHDA, SQIVND (reference sequence). The CDR3 runs to 14 residues. The CDR3: CASSMWDTYYEQYF. CDR3 nucleotide sequence: TGTGCCAGTAGTATGTGGGACACCTACTACGAGCAGTACTTC.

The chain joins TRBV6-6 to TRBJ2-2; TRBD1 agrees at 7 bases. The CDR3 runs 15 residues. Germline trimming cut 6 bases from V and 2 bases from J; bases unmatched to any gene: 6. The germline CDR1 and CDR2 sequences are MNHNY and SVGAGI (reference sequence). CDR3 bases: TGTGCCAGCAGCAGCAGACAGGGAAACACCGGGGAGCTGTTTTTT. Translating gives CASSSRQGNTGELFF.

This clone was observed a single time. CDR3 sequence: CASRREMSTEAFF. DNA for the CDR3: TGTGCCAGCAGGAGGGAGATGAGCACTGAAGCTTTCTTT. The chain is built from TRBV6-5 and TRBJ1-1; no definite D call. This CDR3 is built from 13 residues. With 6 bases removed from V and 4 bases from J, the gap between germline ends came to 12 bases. CDR1 and CDR2 (germline): MNHEY, SVGAGI.

This clone has just one count. The chain has TRBV2 and TRBJ1-2; D is unresolved. CDR1 and CDR2 (germline): SNHLY, FYNNEI. The CDR3 runs to 12 residues. V lost 8 bases to trimming and J lost 2 bases, with 9 bases between them. In nucleotides, the CDR3 is TGTGCCAGCGTGAGGGAGAACTATGGCTACACCTTC. As protein: CASVRENYGYTF. Combining the CDR3 with reference TRBV2 and TRBJ1-2 gives the whole variable domain EPEVTQTPSHQVTQMGQEVILRCVPISNHLYFYWYRQILGQKVEFLVSFYNNEISEKSEIFDDQFSVERPDGSNFTLKIRSTKLEDSAMYFCASVRENYGYTFGSGTRLTVV.

V usage is TRBV2 and J usage is TRBJ2-1, with D unclear. The CDR3 covers 15 residues. Trimming removed 6 bases at V and 7 bases at J, with 19 bases between. CDR1 and CDR2 from the germline V gene are SNHLY and FYNNEI. The CDR3 spells CASRRGTGGPNEQFF. The CDR3 nucleotides are TGTGCCAGCAGGCGTGGTACGGGTGGCCCTAATGAGCAGTTCTTC. Full variable domain (rest looked up from reference TRBV2 and TRBJ2-1): EPEVTQTPSHQVTQMGQEVILRCVPISNHLYFYWYRQILGQKVEFLVSFYNNEISEKSEIFDDQFSVERPDGSNFTLKIRSTKLEDSAMYFCASRRGTGGPNEQFFGPGTRLTVL.

The rearrangement joins TRBV6-5 to TRBJ1-2; perhaps TRBD1 as D (6 bases). Germline V gene sequence: CDR1 MNHEY, CDR2 SVGAGI. The V gene lost 8 bases and the J gene lost 8 bases, with 18 bases spanning the gap. The CDR3 is 13 residues long. CDR3 DNA sequence: TGTGCCAGCCGATGGGTACAGGGCAAGGGCTACACCTTC. Translated, it gives CASRWVQGKGYTF.

This clone was counted once. This sequence joins TRBV7-2 and TRBJ1-2; D possibly corresponds to TRBD1 (6 bases). V dropped 2 bases and J dropped 7 bases, with 20 bases sitting between them. The length of the CDR3 is 16 residues. Germline lookup yields CDR1 SGHTA and CDR2 FQGNSA. The CDR3 loop is CASSLRPAGGGGGYTF. As DNA, the CDR3 is TGTGCCAGCAGCTTACGTCCAGCGGGGGGCGGTGGTGGCTACACCTTC. Together with reference TRBV7-2 and TRBJ1-2, the CDR3 gives the full variable domain: GAGVSQSPSNKVTEKGKDVELRCDPISGHTALYWYRQSLGQGLEFLIYFQGNSAPDKSGLPSDRFSAERTGGSVSTLTIQRTQQEDSAVYLCASSLRPAGGGGGYTFGSGTRLTVV.

The chain links TRBV9 to TRBJ1-2; 9 positions agree with TRBD1. The germline V gene has CDR1 SGDLS and CDR2 YYNGEE. The V and J ends lost 3 bases and 8 bases, in that order; junction bases with no gene match: 14. CDR3 length: 16 amino acids. The CDR3 sequence is CASSALRDRELGGYTF. For the CDR3, the DNA is TGTGCCAGCAGCGCCCTAAGGGACAGGGAATTAGGCGGCTACACCTTC.

This clone was observed a single time. The chain is built from TRBV28 and TRBJ2-3; 7 nucleotides match TRBD2. CDR1 is MDHEN and CDR2 is SYDVKM in the germline V gene. The CDR3 has 17 residues. The trim removed 7 bases at V and 0 bases at J, leaving 13 bases unmatched. DNA for the CDR3: TGTGCCAGCAACGATAGCGGGCGAACAACTAGCACAGATACGCAGTATTTT. Its protein product is CASNDSGRTTSTDTQYF.

This rearrangement joins TRBV9 to TRBJ1-1; D unresolved. The germline CDR1 and CDR2 sequences are SGDLS and YYNGEE. Trimming pared 1 base from V and 5 bases from J, leaving 9 bases between. The CDR3 spans 13 residues. The CDR3 DNA follows: TGTGCCAGCAGCGTATGGGCGGGGACTGAAGCTTTCTTT. Translation gives CASSVWAGTEAFF.

The chain links TRBV7-3 to TRBJ2-1; a possible D gene is TRBD2 (5 bases). Looked up from germline, CDR1 is SGHTA and CDR2 is FQGTGA. The CDR3 is 15 amino acids. The V and J ends lost 6 bases and 0 bases respectively, with 12 bases between them. The CDR3 reads CASSSVPSSYNEQFF. The CDR3 nucleotides read TGTGCCAGCAGTAGCGTTCCGAGCTCCTACAATGAGCAGTTCTTC.

The chain recombines TRBV5-6 with TRBJ1-1; D not certain. Germline V CDR1 and CDR2: SGHDT, YYEEEE. The CDR3 totals 14 residues. V shed 0 bases and J shed 4 bases, with 10 bases lying between them. The CDR3 region is CASSLGDYATEAFF. DNA for the CDR3: TGTGCCAGCAGCTTGGGCGATTACGCCACTGAAGCTTTCTTT.

The rearrangement links TRBV2 to TRBJ1-3; no firm D call. Germline CDR1 is SNHLY and CDR2 is FYNNEI. The CDR3 consists of 17 residues. The V and J ends lost 0 bases and 0 bases respectively, with 12 bases between them. CDR3 bases: TGTGCCAGCAGTGAAGCTGGAGCCTCAAACTCTGGAAACACCATATATTTT. Protein sequence: CASSEAGASNSGNTIYF.

The rearrangement uses TRBV6-1 and TRBJ1-2, with TRBD1 matching over 7 bases. The V gene's germline CDR1 is MNHNS and CDR2 SASEGT. The CDR3 extends over 15 amino acids. Unmatched junction bases numbered 8, after V lost 3 bases and J lost 4 bases. The CDR3 reads CASSDLRQGVYGYTF. The CDR3 coding sequence is TGTGCCAGCAGTGACCTACGACAGGGTGTCTATGGCTACACCTTC.

The chain employs TRBV5-4 and TRBJ1-6; 7 nucleotides line up with TRBD1. Germline CDR1 is SGHNT and CDR2 is YYREEE (reference sequence). V dropped 4 bases and J dropped 4; count of bases not matched to a gene: 5. CDR3 length equals 15 residues. The CDR3 nucleotides read TGTGCCAGCAGCCCTGGGACAGAATATAATTCACCCCTCCACTTT. Translation: CASSPGTEYNSPLHF.